The T cell receptor beta chain under discussion was sequenced for a study of blood T cell dynamics during melanoma immunotherapy. Specified time point: pre-treatment baseline. CDR3 length: 13 amino acids. Germline lookup yields CDR1 GTSNPN and CDR2 SVGIG (reference sequence). V lost 1 base, J lost 4 bases, and 10 bases lay in between. Here immunoSEQ multiplex PCR was the method, and the copy in TCRdb shows in-frame clones only, minus some. Of some 9,800 clones listed, about 88% are singletons. This clonotype was sampled from a human donor with melanoma. The sample here was blood, taken from a patient treated with checkpoint blockade. The V call is TRBV30, the J call TRBJ1-2; no definite D call. CDR3 DNA sequence: TGTGCCTGGAGTGGGAAGAGCTTCTATGGCTACACCTTC. It translates to CAWSGKSFYGYTF.